Below are 18 T cell receptor beta chains sequenced from a single sample in a study of blood T cell repertoires in COVID-19. TCRdb keeps only in-frame clones here, not all; method: immunoSEQ multiplex PCR. This sample carries 200,000 to 250,000 clones, 83% of them seen once, and the ten largest clones take around 3.5%. The specimen was PBMCs or T cells enriched from blood (not recorded which). These receptors were obtained from a middle-aged woman who had been exposed to COVID-19.

The chain joins TRBV2 to TRBJ1-2, with no clear D. The V and J ends lost 7 bases and 3 bases respectively, with 12 bases between them. The CDR3 extends over 13 amino acids. Germline values: CDR1 SNHLY, CDR2 FYNNEI. The CDR3 bases are TGTGCCAGCATCCGAGGAGTAGACTATGGCTACACCTTC. As protein: CASIRGVDYGYTF.

The rearrangement joins TRBV29-1 to TRBJ2-3; 7 bases map to TRBD2. Germline-derived CDR1 and CDR2 are SQVTM and ANQGSEA. Losses at the gene ends were 6 bases for V and 1 base for J; bases not matched to a gene: 4. This CDR3 is 13 amino acids long. This chain's CDR3 is CSVTGGRTDTQYF. The CDR3 DNA is TGCAGCGTGACGGGGGGACGCACAGATACGCAGTATTTT.

V and J are TRBV28 and TRBJ1-5; TRBD1 is a possible D gene (6 bases). The CDR3 spans 15 residues. Germline V lookup: CDR1 MDHEN, CDR2 SYDVKM. V lost 5 bases and J lost 3, with 14 bases in between. The CDR3 nucleotides are TGTGCCAGCAGTCCTTCGGACAGTAACAATCAGCCCCAGCATTTT. It codes for CASSPSDSNNQPQHF. Together with reference TRBV28 and TRBJ1-5, the CDR3 gives the full variable domain: DVKVTQSSRYLVKRTGEKVFLECVQDMDHENMFWYRQDPGLGLRLIYFSYDVKMKEKGDIPEGYSVSREKKERFSLILESASTNQTSMYLCASSPSDSNNQPQHFGDGTRLSIL.

This clone was seen only once. This sequence joins TRBV19 and TRBJ1-2, with TRBD1 matching 11 bases. Germline V gene data show CDR1 as LNHDA and CDR2 as SQIVND (reference sequence). The junction had 15 bases not matched to a gene; V was cut back by 2 bases and J by 4 bases. CDR3 length: 19 amino acids. The CDR3 loop reads CASSIIRGRGQGGLYGYTF. Written as DNA, the CDR3 is TGTGCCAGTAGTATAATCCGGGGCCGGGGACAGGGGGGACTCTATGGCTACACCTTC.

This sequence joins TRBV6-1 and TRBJ1-4, with D maybe TRBD1 (5 bases). The CDR3 length is 12 residues. Germline loops: CDR1 MNHNS, CDR2 SASEGT. V lost 3 bases, J lost 13 bases, and 12 bases lay in between. This CDR3 reads CASSEHRLRLFF. CDR3 in DNA: TGTGCCAGCAGTGAGCACAGGCTAAGACTGTTTTTT.

This rearrangement joins TRBV29-1 to TRBJ2-1, with D unclear. Germline assignment: CDR1 SQVTM and CDR2 ANQGSEA. V was pared by 2 bases and J by 6 bases, with 11 bases between. This CDR3 region has 13 residues. In nucleotides, the CDR3 is TGCAGCGTTGAACTCCAACTACGCAATGAGCAGTTCTTC. Its translation: CSVELQLRNEQFF.

The genes are TRBV7-6 and TRBJ1-4; D may be TRBD1 (5 bases). The V and J ends lost 5 bases and 2 bases respectively, with 12 bases between them. The germline CDR1 and CDR2 sequences are SGHVS and FNYEAQ. The CDR3 has 15 amino acids. The CDR3 DNA follows: TGTGCCAGCAGCCATAACAGGATGACTAATGAAAAACTGTTTTTT. Protein: CASSHNRMTNEKLFF.

This clone was recorded once. The chain links TRBV11-2 to TRBJ2-3; 9 positions agree with TRBD2. The CDR3 has 19 amino acids. Germline loops: CDR1 SGHAT, CDR2 FQNNGV. V lost 3 bases, J lost 2 bases, and 15 bases stayed unmatched. In DNA, the CDR3 is TGTGCCAGCAGCTTCCCAACTTTGCGGGGGGGCCTAGTCACAGATACGCAGTATTTT. Translating it yields CASSFPTLRGGLVTDTQYF.

The CDR3 spells CASSFWPYSNQPQHF. The CDR3, as DNA: TGTGCCAGCAGTTTTTGGCCGTATAGCAATCAGCCCCAGCATTTT. The chain recombines TRBV27 with TRBJ1-5; D call uncertain. Germline V lookup: CDR1 MNHEY, CDR2 SMNVEV (reference sequence). Trimming removed 3 bases from V and 0 bases from J, with 9 bases in between. The CDR3 runs to 15 residues.

The rearrangement links TRBV29-1 to TRBJ1-2; D call uncertain. The ends were cut back, 2 bases at V and 8 bases at J, with 9 bases in the middle. The CDR3 covers 11 residues. Per germline, CDR1 SQVTM and CDR2 ANQGSEA. CDR3 sequence reads: CSVEISIGYTF. The CDR3 DNA sequence: TGCAGCGTTGAAATTTCTATAGGCTACACCTTC.

The chain uses TRBV4-3 and TRBJ2-2; a possible D gene is TRBD1 (6 bases). The CDR3 covers 19 residues. V lost 0 bases to trimming and J lost 0 bases, with 17 bases between them. Germline assignment: CDR1 LGHNA and CDR2 YSLEER. CDR3 in amino acids: CASSQEQGLSFANTGELFF. The CDR3 DNA is TGCGCCAGCAGCCAAGAGCAGGGGCTGTCCTTCGCGAACACCGGGGAGCTGTTTTTT.

The chain employs TRBV10-3 and TRBJ1-1; perhaps TRBD1 as D (5 bases). The CDR3 contains 14 residues. Trimming left V 5 bases short and J 3 bases short, with 13 bases between. CDR1 is ENHRY, CDR2 SYGVKD, per germline. The CDR3 spells CAISYDSSDTEAFF. CDR3 in DNA: TGTGCCATCAGTTACGACAGTTCCGACACTGAAGCTTTCTTT.

The rearrangement links TRBV23-1 to TRBJ2-7, with 9 bases lining up with TRBD1. TRBV23-1 is sorted into the ORF group, with uncertain function. V lost 4 bases, J lost 3 bases, and 10 bases stayed unmatched. The CDR3 runs to 16 residues. This CDR3 reads CASSPFRDRVVYEQYF. In DNA, the CDR3 is TGCGCCAGCAGTCCCTTCCGGGACAGGGTGGTCTACGAGCAGTACTTC.

V gene TRBV4-1 combines with J gene TRBJ1-2, with a tentative D call TRBD1 (6 bases). The CDR3 runs to 15 residues. V was trimmed by 1 base and J by 5 bases, leaving 14 bases between them. Germline CDR1 is MGHRA and CDR2 is YSYEKL. CDR3 DNA sequence: TGCGCCAGCAGCCAAGGGGGGCAGCGGACTTATGGCTACACCTTC. As protein: CASSQGGQRTYGYTF.

CDR3 amino acids: CASSSRQEVSYTF. The CDR3 bases are TGTGCCAGCAGCTCCCGACAGGAGGTGAGCTACACCTTC. The chain carries TRBV5-6 and TRBJ1-2; D may be TRBD1 (6 bases). The ends were cut back, 3 bases at V and 9 bases at J, with 15 bases in the middle. Germline V gene sequence: CDR1 SGHDT, CDR2 YYEEEE. The CDR3 totals 13 residues.

This clone was seen only once. The rearrangement joins TRBV28 to TRBJ2-3, with 7 bases lining up with TRBD1. V lost 2 bases to trimming and J lost 2 bases; unmatched junction nucleotides: 7. The CDR3 length is 16 residues. Germline V lookup: CDR1 MDHEN, CDR2 SYDVKM. This CDR3 is CASSLDPGTDTDTQYF. CDR3 sequence (DNA): TGTGCCAGCAGTTTAGACCCGGGGACAGACACAGATACGCAGTATTTT.

This rearrangement joins TRBV7-9 to TRBJ2-1; 8 bases agree with TRBD2. The CDR3 is made up of 14 amino acids. Trimming cost V 5 bases and J 5 bases; bases outside gene matches: 5. Germline V gene lookup returns CDR1 SEHNR and CDR2 FQNEAQ (reference sequence). CDR3 loop: CASSTLTSDNEQFF. The CDR3 DNA sequence: TGTGCCAGCAGCACCTTGACTAGCGACAATGAGCAGTTCTTC.

This chain links TRBV27 with TRBJ2-1, with 11 bases aligning to TRBD2. Unmatched junction bases numbered 7, after V lost 9 bases and J lost 3 bases. The CDR3 totals 15 residues. Germline V CDR1 and CDR2: MNHEY, SMNVEV (reference sequence). The CDR3 spells CASSSGGAVYNEQFF. DNA for the CDR3: TGTGCCAGTAGTAGCGGGGGGGCCGTCTACAATGAGCAGTTCTTC.